The 6 T cell receptor beta chains below were found in one sample sequenced in a study of blood T cell repertoires in COVID-19. This table comes from immunoSEQ multiplex PCR, and its TCRdb copy is limited to in-frame clones, with some not included. The sample holds about 160,000 clones; about 85% are singletons and the top ten take around 5.3%. Sequences were obtained from PBMCs or T cells enriched from blood (not recorded which). The receptors were sampled from a woman aged 40 to 50 with acute COVID-19.

The V call is TRBV30, the J call TRBJ2-1; 9 bases are a match to TRBD1. CDR3 length equals 15 residues. Germline CDR1 reads GTSNPN; CDR2 reads SVGIG (reference sequence). The V gene end was trimmed by 2 bases and the J gene end by 6 bases; junction bases not matched to a gene: 8. The CDR3 loop is CAWSPGTGSGNEQFF. CDR3 coding DNA: TGTGCCTGGAGTCCGGGGACAGGGTCGGGCAATGAGCAGTTCTTC.

A note on this clone: Different DNA sequences within this sample yield the same CDR3. The chain uses TRBV7-3 and TRBJ2-3; TRBD2 aligns across 11 bases. Germline CDR1 and CDR2: SGHTA and FQGTGA. This CDR3 has 16 residues. J lost 3 bases, V lost 2 bases, and 4 bases had no gene match. The CDR3 is CASSLGLAGGTDTQYF. The DNA for the CDR3 is TGTGCCAGCAGCTTAGGGCTAGCGGGAGGAACAGATACGCAGTATTTT. Complete variable domain (other parts from reference TRBV7-3 and TRBJ2-3): GAGVSQTPSNKVTEKGKYVELRCDPISGHTALYWYRQSLGQGPEFLIYFQGTGAADDSGLPNDRFFAVRPEGSVSTLKIQRTERGDSAVYLCASSLGLAGGTDTQYFGPGTRLTVL.

This rearrangement joins TRBV5-4 to TRBJ2-3; 13 bases map to TRBD2. The ends lost 4 bases at V and 1 base at J; junction bases unmatched: 3. CDR3 size: 16 residues. Germline CDR1 is SGHNT and CDR2 is YYREEE (reference sequence). This CDR3 is CASSMGLAGRTDTQYF. CDR3 DNA: TGTGCCAGCAGCATGGGACTAGCGGGACGCACAGATACGCAGTATTTT.

This sequence joins TRBV2 and TRBJ2-7; D might be TRBD1 (7 bases). CDR3 length: 10 residues. The germline V gene encodes CDR1 SNHLY and CDR2 FYNNEI. V was shortened by 8 bases and J by 9 bases, with 11 bases between the two germline ends. The CDR3 bases are TGTGCCAGCGGAGGGGGCGGGCAGTACTTC. Translated: CASGGGGQYF.

V gene TRBV9 combines with J gene TRBJ2-3; TRBD2 might be the D (7 bases). The germline V and J ends were trimmed by 3 bases and 5 bases, with 19 bases remaining between them. Germline V lookup: CDR1 SGDLS, CDR2 YYNGEE. The CDR3 has 16 residues. The DNA for the CDR3 is TGTGCCAGCAGCGCTCATAGGGGGGGCCCAATAGATACGCAGTATTTT. This sequence encodes CASSAHRGGPIDTQYF.

The chain is built from TRBV7-9 and TRBJ1-2, with a weak D call TRBD1 (5 bases). Germline lookup yields CDR1 SEHNR and CDR2 FQNEAQ (reference sequence). Trimming took 4 bases from V and 6 from J, leaving 18 bases between them. The CDR3 has 15 residues. CDR3 sequence: CASSSNLSGEDGYTF. CDR3 sequence (DNA): TGTGCCAGCAGCTCGAACTTATCGGGGGAGGATGGCTACACCTTC.